The 3 T cell receptor beta chains given below trace back to one sample, sequenced in a study of identical twins. Each CDR3 protein gets one entry after TCRdb re-called the 5' RACE reads with MiXCR. The repertoire includes fewer than 250,000 distinct CDR3 sequences, roughly 10% of them detected once, and about 5.5% sits in the top ten. Sequencing was done on a sample of memory (CD45RO+) T cells sorted from blood. The receptor source for this set is a woman aged 18-30 years in good health.

The chain combines TRBV6-1 with TRBJ2-3; 8 nucleotides align to TRBD2. Germline V lookup: CDR1 MNHNS, CDR2 SASEGT. With 6 bases clipped from V and 1 base from J, the junction kept 9 bases outside the gene matches. CDR3 length equals 16 residues. CDR3 residues: CASSLTGGGGTDTQYF. The CDR3 DNA sequence: TGTGCCAGCAGCCTCACGGGAGGGGGGGGCACAGATACGCAGTATTTT.

A few counts support this clonotype. The V and J genes are TRBV7-8 and TRBJ2-2; 9 bases align to TRBD2. Germline CDR1 SGHVS, CDR2 FQNEAQ. The CDR3 length is 18 residues. V lost 1 base to trimming and J lost 5 bases; unmatched junction nucleotides: 11. CDR3 residues: CASSLGRSSGIVTGELFF. Here the CDR3 DNA reads TGTGCCAGCAGCTTAGGTCGGTCTAGCGGGATCGTTACCGGGGAGCTGTTTTTT.

Only a few counts were recorded for this clonotype. J is TRBJ2-7 and V is TRBV5-8; 12 bases are shared with TRBD2. This CDR3 has 17 amino acids. V dropped 0 bases and J dropped 0; count of bases not matched to a gene: 4. Germline-derived CDR1 and CDR2 are SGHTS and YDEGEE. The CDR3 sequence is CASSLGLAGGISYEQYF. The DNA for the CDR3 is TGTGCCAGCAGCTTGGGCCTAGCGGGAGGGATCTCCTACGAGCAGTACTTC.